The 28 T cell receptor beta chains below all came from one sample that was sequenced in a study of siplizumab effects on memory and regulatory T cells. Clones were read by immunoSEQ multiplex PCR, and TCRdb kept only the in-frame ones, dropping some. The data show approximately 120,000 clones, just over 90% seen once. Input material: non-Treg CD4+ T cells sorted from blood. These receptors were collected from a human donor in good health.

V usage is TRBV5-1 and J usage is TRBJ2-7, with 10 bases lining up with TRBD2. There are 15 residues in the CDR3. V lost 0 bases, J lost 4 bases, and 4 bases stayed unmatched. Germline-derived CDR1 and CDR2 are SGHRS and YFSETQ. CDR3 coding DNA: TGCGCCAGCAGCTTGGCCTCTAGCGGGGGTTACGAGCAGTACTTC. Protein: CASSLASSGGYEQYF.

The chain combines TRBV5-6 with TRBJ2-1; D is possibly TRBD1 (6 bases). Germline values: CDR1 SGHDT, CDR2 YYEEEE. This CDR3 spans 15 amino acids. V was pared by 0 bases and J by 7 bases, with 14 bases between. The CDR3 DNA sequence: TGTGCCAGCAGCTTGGGTGGGGGCCTTGTTAATGAGCAGTTCTTC. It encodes CASSLGGGLVNEQFF. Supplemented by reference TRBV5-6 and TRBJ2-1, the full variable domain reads DAGVTQSPTHLIKTRGQQVTLRCSPKSGHDTVSWYQQALGQGPQFIFQYYEEEERQRGNFPDRFSGHQFPNYSSELNVNALLLGDSALYLCASSLGGGLVNEQFFGPGTRLTVL.

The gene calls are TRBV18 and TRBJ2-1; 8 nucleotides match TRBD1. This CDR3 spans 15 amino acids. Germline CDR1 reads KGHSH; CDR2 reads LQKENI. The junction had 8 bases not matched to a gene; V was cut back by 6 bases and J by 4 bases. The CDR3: CASSLGQGAYNEQFF. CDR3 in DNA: TGTGCCAGCTCGCTAGGACAGGGCGCTTACAATGAGCAGTTCTTC.

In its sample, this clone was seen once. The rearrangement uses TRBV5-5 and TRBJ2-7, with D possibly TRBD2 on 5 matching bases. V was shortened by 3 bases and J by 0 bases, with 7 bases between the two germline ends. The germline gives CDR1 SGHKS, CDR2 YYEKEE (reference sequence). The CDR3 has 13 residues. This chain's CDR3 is CASSSSGSYEQYF. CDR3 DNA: TGTGCCAGCAGCTCAAGCGGCTCCTACGAGCAGTACTTC.

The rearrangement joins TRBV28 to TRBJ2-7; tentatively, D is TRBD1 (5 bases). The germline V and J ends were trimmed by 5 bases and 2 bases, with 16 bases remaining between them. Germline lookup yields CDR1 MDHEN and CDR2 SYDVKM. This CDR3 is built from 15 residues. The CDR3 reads CASSPQGSVPYEQYF. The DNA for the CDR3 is TGTGCCAGCAGTCCTCAGGGCAGCGTCCCCTACGAGCAGTACTTC.

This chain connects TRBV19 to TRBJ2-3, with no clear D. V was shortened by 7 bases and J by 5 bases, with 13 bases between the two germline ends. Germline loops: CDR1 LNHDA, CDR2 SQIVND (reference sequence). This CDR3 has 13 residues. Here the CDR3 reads CASTPADRDTQYF. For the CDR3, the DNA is TGTGCCAGTACCCCCGCCGACCGAGATACGCAGTATTTT.

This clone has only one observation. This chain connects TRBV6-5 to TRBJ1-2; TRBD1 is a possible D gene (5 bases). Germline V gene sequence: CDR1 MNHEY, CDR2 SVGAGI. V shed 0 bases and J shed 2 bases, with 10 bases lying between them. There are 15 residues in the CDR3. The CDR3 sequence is CASSYSTGGNYGYTF. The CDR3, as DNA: TGTGCCAGCAGTTACTCTACGGGGGGGAACTATGGCTACACCTTC.

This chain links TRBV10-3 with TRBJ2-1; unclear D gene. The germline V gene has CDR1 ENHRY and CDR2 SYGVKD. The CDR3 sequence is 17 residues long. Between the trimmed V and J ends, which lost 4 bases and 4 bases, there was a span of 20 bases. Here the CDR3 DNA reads TGTGCCATCAGTGTCCCGGAAAGCCGATCCCTTTACAATGAGCAGTTCTTC. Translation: CAISVPESRSLYNEQFF.

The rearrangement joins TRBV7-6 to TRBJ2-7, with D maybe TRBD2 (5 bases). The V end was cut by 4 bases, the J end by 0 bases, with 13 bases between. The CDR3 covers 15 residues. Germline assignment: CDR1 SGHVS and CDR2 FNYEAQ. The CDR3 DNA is TGTGCCAGCAGCTGGGAGTCTGGGAGCTCCTACGAGCAGTACTTC. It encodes CASSWESGSSYEQYF.

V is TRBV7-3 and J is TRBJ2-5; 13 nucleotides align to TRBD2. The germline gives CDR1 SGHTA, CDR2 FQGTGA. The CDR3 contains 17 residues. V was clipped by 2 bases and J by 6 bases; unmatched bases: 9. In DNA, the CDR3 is TGTGCCAGCAGCTTAGGACTAGCGGGGGAGGGGACTCAGACCCAGTACTTC. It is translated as CASSLGLAGEGTQTQYF. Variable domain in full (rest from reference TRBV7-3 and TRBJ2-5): GAGVSQTPSNKVTEKGKYVELRCDPISGHTALYWYRQSLGQGPEFLIYFQGTGAADDSGLPNDRFFAVRPEGSVSTLKIQRTERGDSAVYLCASSLGLAGEGTQTQYFGPGTRLLVL.

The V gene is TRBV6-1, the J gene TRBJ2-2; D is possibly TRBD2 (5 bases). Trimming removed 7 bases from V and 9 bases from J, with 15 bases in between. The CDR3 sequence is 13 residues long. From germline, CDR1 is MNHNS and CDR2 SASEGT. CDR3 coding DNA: TGTGCCAGCACCAACTGGACTTCCCGGGAGCTGTTTTTT. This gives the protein CASTNWTSRELFF.

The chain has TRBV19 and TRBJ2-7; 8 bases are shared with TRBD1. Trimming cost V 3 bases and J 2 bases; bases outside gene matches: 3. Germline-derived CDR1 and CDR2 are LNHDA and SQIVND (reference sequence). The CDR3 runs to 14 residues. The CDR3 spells CASSMTGEAYEQYF. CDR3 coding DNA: TGTGCCAGTAGTATGACAGGGGAGGCCTACGAGCAGTACTTC.

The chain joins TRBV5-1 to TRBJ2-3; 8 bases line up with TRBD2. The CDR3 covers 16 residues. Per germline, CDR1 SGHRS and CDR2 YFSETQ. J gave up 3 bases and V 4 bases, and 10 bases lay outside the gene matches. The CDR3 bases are TGCGCCAGCAGCATAGGACTAGCAACGACTACAGATACGCAGTATTTT. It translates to CASSIGLATTTDTQYF.

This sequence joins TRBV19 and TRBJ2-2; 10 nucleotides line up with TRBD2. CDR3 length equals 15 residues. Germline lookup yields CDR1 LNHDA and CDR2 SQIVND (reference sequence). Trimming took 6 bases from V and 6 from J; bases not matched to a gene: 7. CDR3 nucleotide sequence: TGTGCCAGTAGGTGGGCTAGCGGGGGCTCCGGGGAGCTGTTTTTT. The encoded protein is CASRWASGGSGELFF.

The CDR3 bases are TGTGCCAGCAGCTCACGTGGTACTGAGTTGGGAAACACCATATATTTT. Its translation is CASSSRGTELGNTIYF. The chain carries TRBV6-6 and TRBJ1-3; D not certain. The germline gives CDR1 MNHNY, CDR2 SVGAGI (reference sequence). CDR3 length equals 16 residues. With 6 bases removed from V and 4 bases from J, the gap between germline ends came to 19 bases.

CDR3 in amino acids: CASLDQPQHF. The CDR3 region has the DNA TGTGCCAGCCTGGATCAGCCCCAGCATTTT. The rearrangement uses TRBV6-1 and TRBJ1-5; D not certain. CDR1 and CDR2 from the germline V gene are MNHNS and SASEGT. V shed 8 bases and J shed 5 bases, with 4 bases lying between them. This CDR3 is 10 amino acids long.

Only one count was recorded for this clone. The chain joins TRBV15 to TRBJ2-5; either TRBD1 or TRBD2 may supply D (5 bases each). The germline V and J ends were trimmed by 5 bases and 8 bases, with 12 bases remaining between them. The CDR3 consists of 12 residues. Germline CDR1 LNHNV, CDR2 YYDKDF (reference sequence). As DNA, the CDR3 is TGTGCCACCAGCGGGACCAGGCGAACCCAGTACTTC. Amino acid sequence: CATSGTRRTQYF.

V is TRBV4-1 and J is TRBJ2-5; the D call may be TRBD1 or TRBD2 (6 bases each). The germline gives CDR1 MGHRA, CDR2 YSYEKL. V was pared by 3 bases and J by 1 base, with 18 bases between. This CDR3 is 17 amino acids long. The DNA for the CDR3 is TGCGCCAGCAGCCACCCCCAAGGGGGGACCACCCAAGAGACCCAGTACTTC. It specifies CASSHPQGGTTQETQYF.

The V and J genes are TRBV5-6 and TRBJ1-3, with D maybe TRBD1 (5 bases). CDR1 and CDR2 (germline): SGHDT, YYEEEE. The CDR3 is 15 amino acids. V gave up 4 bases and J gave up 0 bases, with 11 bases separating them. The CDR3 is CASSQTVFSGNTIYF. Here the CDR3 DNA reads TGTGCCAGCAGCCAGACAGTCTTCTCTGGAAACACCATATATTTT.

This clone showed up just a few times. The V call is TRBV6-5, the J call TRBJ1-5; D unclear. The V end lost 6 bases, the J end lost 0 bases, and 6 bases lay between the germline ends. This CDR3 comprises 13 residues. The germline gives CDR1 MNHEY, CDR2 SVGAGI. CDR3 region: CASREDSNQPQHF. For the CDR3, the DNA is TGTGCCAGCAGGGAGGATAGCAATCAGCCCCAGCATTTT.

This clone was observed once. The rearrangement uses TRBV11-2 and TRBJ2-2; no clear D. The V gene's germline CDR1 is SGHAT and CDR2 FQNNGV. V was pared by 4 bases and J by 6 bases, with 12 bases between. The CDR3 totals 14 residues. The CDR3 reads CASSSPRGAGELFF. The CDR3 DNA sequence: TGTGCCAGCAGCTCCCCCCGTGGTGCCGGGGAGCTGTTTTTT. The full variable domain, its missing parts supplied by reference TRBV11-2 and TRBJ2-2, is EAGVAQSPRYKIIEKRQSVAFWCNPISGHATLYWYQQILGQGPKLLIQFQNNGVVDDSQLPKDRFSAERLKGVDSTLKIQPAKLEDSAVYLCASSSPRGAGELFFGEGSRLTVL.

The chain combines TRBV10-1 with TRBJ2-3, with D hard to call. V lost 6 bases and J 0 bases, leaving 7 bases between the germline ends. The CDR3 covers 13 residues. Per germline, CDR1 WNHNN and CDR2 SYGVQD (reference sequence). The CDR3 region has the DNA TGCGCCAGCAGGTCGGACAGCACAGATACGCAGTATTTT. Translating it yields CASRSDSTDTQYF.

CDR3 nucleotide sequence: TGTGCCAGCAGCCCCCGCCAAGGGTGGTCCTACGAGCAGTACTTC. This codes for CASSPRQGWSYEQYF. The chain couples TRBV11-2 to TRBJ2-7; D gene ambiguous. Germline V gene sequence: CDR1 SGHAT, CDR2 FQNNGV. The CDR3 covers 15 residues. Trimming removed 5 bases at V and 1 base at J, with 15 bases between.

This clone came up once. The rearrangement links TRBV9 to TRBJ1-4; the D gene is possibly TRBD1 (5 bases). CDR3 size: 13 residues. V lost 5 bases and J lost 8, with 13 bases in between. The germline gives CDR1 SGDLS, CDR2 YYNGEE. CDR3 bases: TGTGCCAGCAGTTGGGACGATGGAGAAAAACTGTTTTTT. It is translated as CASSWDDGEKLFF.

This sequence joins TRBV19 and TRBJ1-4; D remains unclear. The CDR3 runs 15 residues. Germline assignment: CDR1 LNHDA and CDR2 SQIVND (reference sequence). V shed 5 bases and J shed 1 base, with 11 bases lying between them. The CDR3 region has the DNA TGTGCCAGTAGTTCCCGGGTTGGAACTAATGAAAAACTGTTTTTT. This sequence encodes CASSSRVGTNEKLFF.

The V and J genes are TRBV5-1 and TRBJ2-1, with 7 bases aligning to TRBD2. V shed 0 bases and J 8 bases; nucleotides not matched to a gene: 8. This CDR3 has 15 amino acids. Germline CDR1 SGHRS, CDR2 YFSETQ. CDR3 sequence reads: CASSLVIGGGDEQFF. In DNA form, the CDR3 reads TGCGCCAGCAGCTTGGTTATTGGCGGGGGAGATGAGCAGTTCTTC.

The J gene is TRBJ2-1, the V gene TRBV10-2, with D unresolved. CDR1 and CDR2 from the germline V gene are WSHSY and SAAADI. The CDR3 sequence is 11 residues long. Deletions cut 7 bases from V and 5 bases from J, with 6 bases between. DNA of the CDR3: TGCGCCAGCACCCCTAACAATGAGCAGTTCTTC. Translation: CASTPNNEQFF.

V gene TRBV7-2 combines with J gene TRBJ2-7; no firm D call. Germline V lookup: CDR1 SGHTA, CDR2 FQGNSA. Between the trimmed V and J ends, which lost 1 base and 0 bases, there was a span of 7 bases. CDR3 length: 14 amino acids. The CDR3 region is CASSLERSSYEQYF. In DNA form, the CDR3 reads TGTGCCAGCAGCTTAGAGAGGAGCTCCTACGAGCAGTACTTC.